The subject of this entry is one TCR beta chain. This sample was taken from a study of T cell changes during pregnancy in multiple sclerosis. Profiled with immunoSEQ multiplex PCR; TCRdb holds only in-frame clones, not every one. There are 47,000 or so clones in the sample; about 90% occur only once, and about 1.8% lies in the top ten. Trimming cost V 0 bases and J 3 bases; bases outside gene matches: 2. Germline V gives CDR1 SGHNT, CDR2 YYREEE (reference sequence). The CDR3 length is 15 residues. This receptor was obtained from a female donor with multiple sclerosis, enrolled in a pregnancy study. The input for sequencing was peripheral blood, taken in the first trimester of pregnancy. The chain employs TRBV5-4 and TRBJ1-1; 10 bases align to TRBD1. The CDR3 sequence: CASSLGDRGDTEAFF. As DNA, the CDR3 is TGTGCCAGCAGCTTGGGGGACAGGGGAGACACTGAAGCTTTCTTT.